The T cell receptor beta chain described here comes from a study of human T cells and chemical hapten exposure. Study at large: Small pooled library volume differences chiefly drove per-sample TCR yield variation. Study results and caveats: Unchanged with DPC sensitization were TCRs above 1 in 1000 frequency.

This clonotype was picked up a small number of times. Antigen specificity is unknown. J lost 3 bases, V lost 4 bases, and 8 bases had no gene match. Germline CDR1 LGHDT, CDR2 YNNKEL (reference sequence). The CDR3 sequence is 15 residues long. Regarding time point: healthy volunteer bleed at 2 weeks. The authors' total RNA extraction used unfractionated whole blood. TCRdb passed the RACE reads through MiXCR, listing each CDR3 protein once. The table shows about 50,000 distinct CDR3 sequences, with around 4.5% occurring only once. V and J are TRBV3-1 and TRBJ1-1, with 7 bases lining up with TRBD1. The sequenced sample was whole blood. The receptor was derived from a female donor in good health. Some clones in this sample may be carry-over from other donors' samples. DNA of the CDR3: TGTGCCAGCAGCCCTGGAGGGGGCTCGGACACTGAAGCTTTCTTT. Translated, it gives CASSPGGGSDTEAFF.